Sequencing of this T cell receptor beta chain was carried out in a study of patients and donors after allogeneic stem cell transplantation. Each CDR3 protein gets one entry after TCRdb re-called the RT-PCR reads with MiXCR. The top ten hold 7.2% of the sample, which has about 410,000 distinct CDR3 sequences, 15% to 20% seen once. CDR3 size: 14 residues. Germline V gene sequence: CDR1 SQVTM, CDR2 ANQGSEA. Trimming took 4 bases from V and 0 from J, leaving 10 bases between them. J is TRBJ2-4 and V is TRBV29-1; D gene unclear. This sequence originates from a human donor who was either an allogeneic HSCT recipient or a stem cell or donor lymphocyte infusion donor (not recorded which). It is not recorded whose cells these are; they may come from a transplant donor. The sequenced sample was blood, either unsorted or a sorted T cell fraction (not recorded which). The CDR3 region has the DNA TGCAGCGTTGTCCAGACACTAGCCAAAAACATTCAGTACTTC. Its translation: CSVVQTLAKNIQYF.